This TCR beta chain was recorded in a study of cytomegalovirus exposure and HLA in healthy donors (dated by TCRdb to 2015 to 2018). At the level of the whole study: An earlier analysis of roughly 610 of the donors reported 250 to 350 Gb of sequence data and 117 million unique TCR beta sequences obtained from some 200 million T cells. Approximately 310 gigabases of sequencing data and 70 million to 100 million unique TCR sequences made up an early release that covered under 750 HLA-typed donors. Of the roughly 410 genotyped donors, approximately 81% were placed in the genetic ancestry cluster associated with self-reported Caucasian donors. The aim of the study was to test whether cataloging public T cell receptors could identify signatures of past pathogen exposure. The study profiled the T cell repertoires of fewer than 850 subjects by immunosequencing and related them to cytomegalovirus serostatus. Besides the first cohort of more than 650 subjects, a separate validation cohort made up of 120 or so different subjects was used. The study combined high-throughput TCR immunosequencing, statistical association of individual TCRs with disease status, and machine learning to predict cytomegalovirus infection status. To study patterns of TCR occurrence, a later analysis re-analyzed previously published TCR beta repertoires from more than 550 donors and added high-resolution HLA genotyping. The later analysis used no new phenotypic data to find candidate immune exposures, relying instead on TCR beta sequences and their occurrence across donors. In an earlier analysis of around 540 of the donors, high-throughput TCR beta sequencing was used to judge whether each TCR beta V gene segment behaved as functional or pseudogenic. Donor age, sex, ethnicity and CMV serostatus were compiled alongside the repertoire data. A later genetic analysis used genome-wide SNP genotypes for about three fifths of the 666 donors, treating that subset as a discovery cohort. All discovery cohort repertoires had been generated using a single sequencing platform. HLA typing included class I and class II loci at four-digit resolution. Typing coverage varied by locus: about 620-630 donors for A, B, C, DRB1 and DQB1; roughly 500 for DQA1; some 610 for DPA1; around 450 for DPB1. Four or five DR-DQ haplotypes were treated as single units for association and clustering because of strong linkage in the cohort. Across about 380 genotyped donors of the cohort, an average of roughly 250,000 unique TCR beta nucleotide sequences per donor were sequenced, and roughly 20% of those sequences were non-productive.

In total, 600 or so healthy bone marrow donors made up the cohort. At the time of sampling, all cohort members were nominally healthy, though unrecorded immune exposures were likely present. The donor was CMV seropositive and belonged to the group of more than 250 seropositive cohort members. Every donor gave a peripheral blood sample, and the peripheral blood mononuclear cells from that sample were used for TCR beta sequencing. The Qiagen DNeasy Blood Extraction Kit was used to extract genomic DNA from the blood cell samples. A word on this clone: The target of this receptor is not known. One base away there is no much larger clone; base qualities are not given.

CDR1 SGDLS and CDR2 YYNGEE are derived from the germline V gene. Trimming costs V 2 bases and J 0 bases, and their ends lie 8 bases apart. The CDR3, from cysteine to phenylalanine, totals 14 residues. The CDR3 DNA has 42 bases and is translated from base 1. To prepare the library, the immunoSEQ multiplex PCR assay was applied. For the multiplex PCR, a mixture combining 60 forward primers for TCR Vbeta segments and 13 reverse primers for TCR Jbeta segments was used. A multiplex PCR assay on genomic DNA amplified the CDR3 region of rearranged TCR beta genes. On the Illumina HiSeq System, the amplified TCR beta libraries were sequenced as 87-base-pair reads. The authors' analysis ran thus. A later analysis counted 75 million to 100 million unique TCR beta chains across the 690 or so repertoires, and some 11 million of these chains were shared by at least two donors. Raw reads were error-corrected and collapsed into unique sequences by a nearest-neighbor algorithm in which closely related sequences were merged to remove PCR and sequencing errors. To assign V, D and J gene segments, CDR3 sequences were aligned to IMGT reference sequences. Each retained sequence needed at least a six-nucleotide match to both a V gene segment and a J gene segment. Rearrangements were called productive when the CDR3 lacked stop codons and stayed in frame with V and J; all others were non-productive. Following IMGT convention, CDR3 was defined as the stretch from the second conserved V-encoded cysteine up to the conserved J-encoded phenylalanine. The earlier analysis of about 560 of the donors excluded any sequence lacking an unambiguous match to a single V gene segment. In an earlier analysis of a few hundred of the donors, V segments were called functional above 56.7% productive rearrangements and were called segregating when the between-donor standard deviation exceeded 5%. A statistical classification framework was developed to diagnose cytomegalovirus status using the catalog of TCR beta chain sequences. A later analysis assigned V and J genes by comparing TCR nucleotide sequences with IMGT/GENE-DB human TR gene sequences. The TCRdist pipeline was used in a later analysis to assign CDR3 sequences and most-parsimonious VDJ recombination scenarios. In a later analysis, each TCR beta chain was defined by its CDR3 amino acid sequence together with its V-gene family, and reads without a unique V-gene family were excluded. A later analysis removed 592 highly shared, low-generation-probability nucleotide sequences to deal with suspected cross-contamination and a sequencing artifact. In a later analysis, a clonal expansion index for each public chain was calculated from normalized within-repertoire ranks of inferred template counts. In a later analysis, generation probabilities were computed using a VDJ recombination model fitted to out-of-frame rearrangements, and the results were checked against IGoR. A later analysis scored TCR-TCR, TCR-HLA and TCR-CMV co-occurrence with hypergeometric tests, applying a repertoire-size bias correction to TCR pairs. A later analysis estimated false discovery rates by permuting HLA or CMV assignments 20 times. In a later analysis, co-occurring TCRs were grouped using DBSCAN, and TCRdist sequence similarity was added for clustering within HLA-allele-positive subsets. Co-occurrence clustering excluded repertoires with fewer than 30,000 or more than 120,000 public chains, plus five with anomalous nucleotide sharing. TCRdb mirrors the immuneACCESS table, restricted to in-frame sequences. Some clones are absent from its copies; in checked studies, under half trace to an unresolved V gene, and the reason for the others is unknown. Clone size and the V and J calls come from that table; the DNA yielded D and trimming. The sample table shows approximately 260,000 clones, and about 83% are seen once. The top ten clones comprise 1.5% to 2% of the sample.

The investigation overall reported the following: A further reported finding was that TCR beta sequences accurately predicted the HLA-A and HLA-B alleles for most subjects in the first cohort. Linkage disequilibrium might explain the correlated functional status among segregating V segments, but an unknown experimental factor could not be excluded. About 17 rarely observed V segments, including chromosome 9 orphons, were excluded from the earlier analysis of approximately 500 of the donors because counts were too low. Most CMV-associated TCR beta chains appeared to be HLA-restricted in a later analysis, and the HLA associations seemed to be driven largely by CMV exposure. A total of 150 to 200 TCR beta chains were listed by the study as associated with cytomegalovirus. Broadly in line with IMGT annotations, most TCR beta V segments showed up in productive rearrangements about 87% or about 30% of the time in an earlier analysis of around 550 of the donors. For the cohort, immune exposure information was limited to CMV serostatus. In a later analysis, HLA-associated TCR beta chains were found to be more clonally expanded and to have lower generation probabilities than equally common non-associated chains. The 87-base-pair reads could not distinguish some IMGT-functional V segments, including TRBV6-2 and TRBV6-3, so those segments were excluded. Several of the top co-occurrence clusters appeared to be linked to parvovirus B19, influenza, CMV and Epstein-Barr virus, according to a later analysis. Across donors, most TCR sequences were observed very rarely, whereas some public TCRs were present in many individuals. Compared with the 666-donor mean, donors in an Asian-associated ancestry cluster had fewer N-insertions in productive TCRs, according to a later genetic analysis. The sequencing pipeline was judged likely to have produced a cluster of highly shared sequence variants as a technical artifact. The presence/absence analyses assumed that sequencing depth was roughly uniform across donors, and that assumption may not be true. Because HLA typing was missing for some donors at each locus, association tests included only the typed subset. Strong co-occurrence of HLA alleles, especially DR and DQ, made assigning TCR associations to individual alleles difficult. In vitro tests confirmed that a few of the cytomegalovirus-associated TCR beta chains recognize cytomegalovirus antigens. In a later genetic analysis, a missense DCLRE1C variant was associated with V-gene and J-gene trimming of TCR beta chains, and the association was replicated in an independent cohort. In this cohort, only TCR beta chains were sequenced, and detectable features were limited by the absence of alpha or paired-chain data. The classifier was reported to diagnose cytomegalovirus status with high specificity and sensitivity in both the original cohort and the validation cohort. At a false discovery rate of 0.05, a later analysis linked 16,951 TCR beta sequences to specific HLA alleles. According to a later analysis, TCR association rates differed among HLA loci, with DRB1 alleles showing the most associated TCRs and HLA-C alleles showing the fewest. The authors suggested that the approach could potentially be extended to other disease states and immunological phenotypes.

The chain uses TRBV9 and TRBJ1-1, with the D gene not clear enough to name. Material: PBMCs. This TCR derives from a middle-aged woman in good health and CMV-seropositive. The CDR3 region: CASSVGPMNTEAFF. The DNA is TGTGCCAGCAGCGTCGGTCCCATGAACACTGAAGCTTTCTTT.